This entry lists 32 T cell receptor beta chains sequenced from one sample in a study of early T cells in non-severe SARS-CoV-2 infection (dated by TCRdb to the early 2020s). The library was prepared using 5' RACE. The data were produced on a NextSeq 500. TCRdb reanalyzed the raw reads on its own, using fastp at Q25 for trimming and MiXCR for clone calling, and kept in-frame beta chains. Each entry is one CDR3 protein sequence, shown with its most common DNA and genes. The sample table records 90,000 to 120,000 distinct CDR3 sequences; roughly 11% of these occur just once. The ten largest clones represent roughly 8% of the sample. The sample taken for sequencing was whole blood. These receptors all come from an adult who was a healthcare worker with PCR-confirmed SARS-CoV-2 infection or an uninfected control (not recorded which).

This clonotype was counted many times. The V and J genes are TRBV20-1 and TRBJ2-5; 7 bases line up with TRBD1. The CDR3 has 14 residues. Trimming cost V 0 bases and J 0 bases; bases outside gene matches: 1. CDR1 is DFQATT, CDR2 SNEGSKA, per germline (reference sequence). In DNA, the CDR3 is TGCAGTGCTAGAGAGGGACAGCACCAAGAGACCCAGTACTTC. Its translation: CSAREGQHQETQYF.

This chain joins TRBV7-9 and TRBJ1-3; D may be TRBD1 (6 bases). The V gene's germline CDR1 is SEHNR and CDR2 FQNEAQ (reference sequence). Trimming cost V 5 bases and J 3 bases, with 14 bases left between them. The CDR3 is made up of 15 amino acids. The CDR3 here is CASSPQGMGGNTIYF. In DNA, the CDR3 is TGTGCCAGCAGCCCACAGGGAATGGGTGGAAACACCATATATTTT.

V and J are TRBV28 and TRBJ2-7, with 8 bases matching TRBD2. Germline values: CDR1 MDHEN, CDR2 SYDVKM. The CDR3 contains 12 residues. V was clipped by 5 bases and J by 3 bases; unmatched bases: 0. The CDR3 bases are TGTGCCAGCAGTACTAGCGGCTACGAGCAGTACTTC. It codes for CASSTSGYEQYF.

The table lists this clonotype with a few counts. The CDR3 sequence: CASSPTGRTSNEQFF. The CDR3 DNA reads as TGCGCCAGCAGCCCGACAGGGCGGACGTCTAATGAGCAGTTCTTC. This chain uses TRBV4-1 with TRBJ2-1; 7 bases match TRBD1. Germline trimming cut 4 bases from V and 7 bases from J; bases unmatched to any gene: 10. Per germline, CDR1 MGHRA and CDR2 YSYEKL. This CDR3 has 15 residues.

V gene TRBV7-2 combines with J gene TRBJ2-5, with a possible D match to TRBD2 (6 bases). The CDR3 has 14 residues. V gave up 5 bases and J gave up 4 bases, with 14 bases separating them. The germline V gene has CDR1 SGHTA and CDR2 FQGNSA. The CDR3 sequence is CASSRSSVLETQYF. The CDR3 DNA is TGTGCCAGCAGCCGTTCTAGCGTTCTAGAGACCCAGTACTTC.

This clonotype was detected many times. The V and J genes are TRBV20-1 and TRBJ1-5; D may be TRBD1 (5 bases). The CDR3 is made up of 14 amino acids. Germline V lookup: CDR1 DFQATT, CDR2 SNEGSKA (reference sequence). Trimming stripped 2 bases from V and 4 bases from J, with 12 bases between. The CDR3 sequence: CSARPPQGNQPQHF. CDR3 sequence (DNA): TGCAGTGCTAGACCTCCTCAGGGAAATCAGCCCCAGCATTTT.

This clonotype was seen at least ten times. V usage is TRBV24-1 and J usage is TRBJ2-1; TRBD1 agrees at 9 bases. V gave up 4 bases and J gave up 3 bases; unmatched junction bases: 12. There are 18 residues in the CDR3. Germline CDR1 is KGHDR and CDR2 is SFDVKD. The CDR3 is CATSDIHPGQGNYNEQFF. CDR3 in DNA: TGTGCCACCAGTGACATCCATCCGGGACAGGGAAACTACAATGAGCAGTTCTTC.

This clonotype has at least ten counts. The chain has TRBV30 and TRBJ2-3, with 8 bases matching TRBD2. Per the germline V gene, CDR1 is GTSNPN and CDR2 is SVGIG (reference sequence). The V segment lost 3 bases and the J segment 4 bases; nucleotides outside the gene matches: 21. The CDR3 extends over 19 amino acids. CDR3 in amino acids: CAWRSHSLQKGREADTQYF. In nucleotides, the CDR3 is TGTGCCTGGAGGAGTCACTCTCTCCAGAAGGGGCGGGAGGCAGATACGCAGTATTTT. The entire variable domain, with the rest obtained from reference TRBV30 and TRBJ2-3, is as follows: SQTIHQWPATLVQPVGSPLSLECTVEGTSNPNLYWYRQAAGRGLQLLFYSVGIGQISSEVPQNLSASRPQDRQFILSSKKLLLSDSGFYLCAWRSHSLQKGREADTQYFGPGTRLTVL.

The CDR3 region is CSAPPPGRSEAFF. DNA for the CDR3: TGCAGCGCCCCACCTCCGGGTAGGTCTGAAGCTTTCTTT. This rearrangement joins TRBV29-1 to TRBJ1-1; unclear D gene. CDR3 length: 13 amino acids. Deletions cut 7 bases from V and 6 bases from J, with 18 bases between. The V gene's germline CDR1 is SQVTM and CDR2 ANQGSEA.

This clonotype has only a few counts. The V call is TRBV5-1, the J call TRBJ2-5; D perhaps matches TRBD1 (6 bases). There are 13 residues in the CDR3. Germline V lookup: CDR1 SGHRS, CDR2 YFSETQ. The V gene lost 5 bases and the J gene lost 2 bases, with 10 bases spanning the gap. CDR3 DNA sequence: TGCGCCAGCAGTCCGCAGGGGCAAGAGACCCAGTACTTC. Its protein is CASSPQGQETQYF. Combining the CDR3 with reference TRBV5-1 and TRBJ2-5 gives the whole variable domain KAGVTQTPRYLIKTRGQQVTLSCSPISGHRSVSWYQQTPGQGLQFLFEYFSETQRNKGNFPGRFSGRQFSNSRSEMNVSTLELGDSALYLCASSPQGQETQYFGPGTRLLVL.

J is TRBJ1-1 and V is TRBV9; D perhaps matches TRBD1 (5 bases). Trimming pared 0 bases from V and 6 bases from J, leaving 9 bases between. This CDR3 has 13 residues. CDR1 and CDR2 (germline): SGDLS, YYNGEE. CDR3 nucleotides: TGTGCCAGCAGCGTAGACGGGGACGCTGAAGCTTTCTTT. Encoded protein: CASSVDGDAEAFF.

This clonotype was recorded many times. The rearrangement joins TRBV28 to TRBJ2-7; 16 bases fit TRBD2. Trimming at V came to 11 bases and at J to 6 bases, leaving 13 bases not matched to a gene. The germline CDR1 and CDR2 sequences are MDHEN and SYDVKM. CDR3 size: 16 residues. The CDR3 DNA follows: TGTGCCGCCTACTCGGGACTAGCGGGAGGGGCCAGCGAGCAGTACTTC. This sequence encodes CAAYSGLAGGASEQYF.

The chain has TRBV20-1 and TRBJ1-1, with 7 bases lining up with TRBD1. The CDR3 has 12 residues. Germline values: CDR1 DFQATT, CDR2 SNEGSKA (reference sequence). With 2 bases clipped from V and 4 bases from J, the junction kept 1 base outside the gene matches. Here the CDR3 reads CSARWDSTEAFF. CDR3 coding DNA: TGCAGTGCTAGATGGGACAGCACTGAAGCTTTCTTT.

This clonotype was counted ten times or more. The V call is TRBV19, the J call TRBJ2-1; D remains ambiguous. The CDR3 covers 12 residues. CDR1 is LNHDA and CDR2 is SQIVND in the germline V gene (reference sequence). The V end was cut by 4 bases, the J end by 10 bases, with 11 bases between. CDR3 sequence reads: CASSRSPQEQFF. CDR3 sequence (DNA): TGTGCCAGTAGTAGATCGCCCCAGGAGCAGTTCTTC.

CDR3 amino acids: CASSFLAGVDNEQFF. In nucleotides, the CDR3 is TGTGCCAGCAGTTTTTTAGCGGGAGTCGACAATGAGCAGTTCTTC. The chain uses TRBV28 and TRBJ2-1, with 9 nucleotides matching TRBD2. Germline CDR1 reads MDHEN; CDR2 reads SYDVKM. The CDR3 spans 15 residues. V dropped 3 bases and J dropped 5; count of bases not matched to a gene: 5.

This clonotype has at least ten counts. This rearrangement joins TRBV6-6 to TRBJ2-7; D assignment may be TRBD1 or TRBD2 (5 bases each). Looked up from germline, CDR1 is MNHNY and CDR2 is SVGAGI (reference sequence). The V gene lost 5 bases and the J gene lost 6 bases, with 17 bases spanning the gap. The CDR3 sequence is 14 residues long. Written as DNA, the CDR3 is TGTGCCAGCAGTCCGGGACGAAGTTTTGGCGAGCAGTACTTC. It codes for CASSPGRSFGEQYF.

The chain joins TRBV29-1 to TRBJ2-7, with TRBD2 identical over 10 bases. CDR1 and CDR2 (germline): SQVTM, ANQGSEA. J lost 4 bases, V lost 6 bases, and 3 bases had no gene match. The CDR3 length is 12 residues. CDR3 sequence reads: CSVAGGPYEQYF. DNA of the CDR3: TGCAGCGTAGCGGGAGGGCCGTACGAGCAGTACTTC.

This sequence joins TRBV16 and TRBJ1-1, with D unresolved. V lost 5 bases and J lost 5, with 12 bases in between. This CDR3 spans 13 amino acids. Germline V CDR1 and CDR2: KGHSY, FQNENV. For the CDR3, the DNA is TGTGCCAGCAGCTCCGATCTTGAGACTGAAGCTTTCTTT. This sequence encodes CASSSDLETEAFF.

This clonotype was seen only a few times. Sequence at one end of the junction differs from germline and may be a read error. The V call is TRBV11-2, the J call TRBJ2-1; 8 nucleotides match TRBD2. The CDR3 consists of 16 residues. Germline V gene lookup returns CDR1 SGHAT and CDR2 FQNNGV. DNA of the CDR3: TGTGCCAGCAGCTCAATGAGCGGGAGCGCTTACAATGAACAGTTCTTC. Its translation is CASSSMSGSAYNEQFF.

The V call is TRBV13, the J call TRBJ2-7; 13 bases agree with TRBD2. The ends lost 3 bases at V and 1 base at J; junction bases unmatched: 15. CDR3 length: 20 amino acids. The V gene's germline CDR1 is PRHDT and CDR2 FYEKMQ (reference sequence). Here the CDR3 DNA reads TGTGCCAGCAGCTTCCTCTCTTTGGGACTAGCGGGACGACAATCCTACGAGCAGTACTTC. Translation: CASSFLSLGLAGRQSYEQYF.

V and J are TRBV6-5 and TRBJ2-7, with 7 bases identical to TRBD1. The V segment lost 5 bases and the J segment 1 base; nucleotides outside the gene matches: 2. CDR3 size: 13 residues. Germline-derived CDR1 and CDR2 are MNHEY and SVGAGI. The CDR3 coding sequence is TGTGCCAGCAGTAAGACAGGGTCCTACGAGCAGTACTTC. Translating it yields CASSKTGSYEQYF.

This clonotype was recorded many times. The chain has TRBV29-1 and TRBJ2-7; 7 bases are a match to TRBD2. Per the germline V gene, CDR1 is SQVTM and CDR2 is ANQGSEA. The V gene end was trimmed by 4 bases and the J gene end by 5 bases; junction bases not matched to a gene: 5. The CDR3 is 12 residues long. The CDR3 region is CSVAGGSNEQYF. The CDR3, as DNA: TGCAGCGTTGCAGGCGGGAGCAACGAGCAGTACTTC.

This CDR3 reads CASSLAGPAQREQFF. In nucleotides, the CDR3 is TGTGCCAGCAGCTTAGCGGGGCCTGCCCAACGGGAGCAGTTCTTC. The chain is built from TRBV7-8 and TRBJ2-1; D perhaps matches TRBD1 (5 bases). Germline V gives CDR1 SGHVS, CDR2 FQNEAQ. V was pared by 0 bases and J by 10 bases, with 16 bases between. This CDR3 spans 15 amino acids.

This clonotype was seen repeatedly, ten times or more. The chain links TRBV7-9 to TRBJ1-1, with 8 bases lining up with TRBD1. The CDR3 consists of 14 residues. V shed 4 bases and J 7 bases; nucleotides not matched to a gene: 8. Per germline, CDR1 SEHNR and CDR2 FQNEAQ (reference sequence). CDR3 nucleotide sequence: TGTGCCAGCAGCTACAGCAGGGGGCTGGTTGAAGCTTTCTTT. Protein: CASSYSRGLVEAFF.

This clonotype occurred many times. V usage is TRBV28 and J usage is TRBJ2-2, with a weak D call TRBD2 (6 bases). Between the trimmed V and J ends, which lost 5 bases and 1 base, there was a span of 14 bases. The CDR3 has 16 residues. In germline, CDR1 is MDHEN, CDR2 SYDVKM. The CDR3 DNA follows: TGTGCCAGCAGTAATAGCGGTGCCCAGAACACCGGGGAGCTGTTTTTT. Translation gives CASSNSGAQNTGELFF.

This clonotype has only a few counts. A much larger clone sits a single nucleotide away, making a read error possible. J is TRBJ2-1 and V is TRBV27; 8 bases map to TRBD1. Germline CDR1 MNHEY, CDR2 SMNVEV (reference sequence). Unmatched junction bases numbered 9, after V lost 1 base and J lost 16 bases. The CDR3 length is 13 residues. The CDR3, as DNA: TGTGCCAGCAGTTTATGCCCGGGACAGGAGACTTTCTTC. This translates into CASSLCPGQETFF.

This chain connects TRBV12-3 or TRBV12-4 to TRBJ2-1; 9 positions agree with TRBD2. This CDR3 is 17 amino acids long. Trimming cost V 6 bases and J 1 base; bases outside gene matches: 10. In DNA, the CDR3 is TGTGCCAGCAGCCCCGCACGCGGGAGGGGGTCCTACAATGAGCAGTTCTTC. It specifies CASSPARGRGSYNEQFF.

This chain links TRBV6-5 with TRBJ2-7; TRBD2 matches at 7 bases. Germline V gene lookup returns CDR1 MNHEY and CDR2 SVGAGI. With 2 bases clipped from V and 0 bases from J, the junction kept 1 base outside the gene matches. This CDR3 has 14 residues. This chain's CDR3 is CASSYGGDSYEQYF. The CDR3 DNA is TGTGCCAGCAGTTACGGGGGGGACTCCTACGAGCAGTACTTC.

This clonotype was detected ten times or more. The V call is TRBV6-1, the J call TRBJ2-1; a weak D match, TRBD2 (6 bases). Trimming stripped 6 bases from V and 1 base from J, with 19 bases between. The germline gives CDR1 MNHNS, CDR2 SASEGT. CDR3 length equals 17 residues. The CDR3 DNA reads TGTGCCAGCAGCCGATTTGCCCTGGAGGGTTCCTACAATGAGCAGTTCTTC. Its translation is CASSRFALEGSYNEQFF.

This sequence joins TRBV20-1 and TRBJ2-5, with TRBD1 matching 8 bases. The V gene end was trimmed by 7 bases and the J gene end by 2 bases; junction bases not matched to a gene: 9. Germline CDR1 is DFQATT and CDR2 is SNEGSKA (reference sequence). The CDR3 is 14 amino acids. The CDR3 nucleotides read TGCAGTGTAAAGACAGGGGCCAATCAAGAGACCCAGTACTTC. Amino acid sequence: CSVKTGANQETQYF.

This clonotype was detected many times. This chain connects TRBV5-1 to TRBJ2-6; no reliable D call. CDR1 and CDR2 (germline): SGHRS, YFSETQ. This CDR3 comprises 14 residues. V was trimmed by 8 bases and J by 2 bases, leaving 11 bases between them. The CDR3 reads CASYSTAGANVLTF. The CDR3 DNA reads TGCGCCAGTTATTCGACGGCTGGGGCCAACGTCCTGACTTTC.

In this sample, this clonotype turned up many times. This chain connects TRBV20-1 to TRBJ2-7; 9 bases align to TRBD1. Trimming took 6 bases from V and 5 from J; bases not matched to a gene: 5. The CDR3 totals 12 residues. CDR1 and CDR2 from the germline V gene are DFQATT and SNEGSKA (reference sequence). CDR3 coding DNA: TGCAGTGCCAGGGACAGGGCCCACGAGCAGTACTTC. Translating it yields CSARDRAHEQYF.